The 27 T cell receptor beta chains below come from one sample, sequenced in a study of blood T cell repertoires in COVID-19. Sequencing used immunoSEQ multiplex PCR; TCRdb keeps in-frame clones, though not all of them. In the table there are more than 200,000 clones, roughly 88% of which are singletons. The specimen was peripheral blood. Every receptor here comes from a woman aged 25 to 39 with COVID-19, enrolled during active disease.

This chain joins TRBV27 and TRBJ2-7, with 7 bases fitting TRBD2. The CDR3 runs to 14 residues. V dropped 2 bases and J dropped 4; count of bases not matched to a gene: 5. Germline loops: CDR1 MNHEY, CDR2 SMNVEV (reference sequence). The CDR3: CASSLAGAGYEQYV. In nucleotides, the CDR3 is TGTGCCAGCAGTTTAGCGGGAGCGGGGTACGAGCAGTACGTC.

The chain joins TRBV28 to TRBJ1-6; 7 bases line up with TRBD1. Germline loops: CDR1 MDHEN, CDR2 SYDVKM. This CDR3 has 14 residues. Trimming cost V 6 bases and J 8 bases; bases outside gene matches: 7. CDR3 sequence reads: CASRLGTAHSPLHF. CDR3 nucleotides: TGTGCCAGCAGACTTGGGACAGCCCATTCACCCCTCCACTTT.

This clone was found a few times. V is TRBV10-3 and J is TRBJ2-5, with D tentatively TRBD2 (5 bases). The V end lost 7 bases, the J end lost 0 bases, and 9 bases lay between the germline ends. The CDR3 is 13 residues long. Germline values: CDR1 ENHRY, CDR2 SYGVKD. The DNA for the CDR3 is TGTGCCATCAAATCCGGGGACCAAGAGACCCAGTACTTC. Encoded protein: CAIKSGDQETQYF.

This clone was found once. The V call is TRBV6-5, the J call TRBJ2-1; D uncertain. The CDR3 is 13 residues long. Trimming took off 8 bases at V and 0 bases at J, with 8 bases between the two ends. Germline CDR1 and CDR2: MNHEY and SVGAGI. The CDR3 DNA reads as TGTGCCAGCCCGAGGAGCTCCTACAATGAGCAGTTCTTC. As protein: CASPRSSYNEQFF.

V is TRBV27 and J is TRBJ1-5, with 10 bases aligning to TRBD1. Germline V gene lookup returns CDR1 MNHEY and CDR2 SMNVEV (reference sequence). Trimming cost V 8 bases and J 7 bases; bases outside gene matches: 14. The CDR3 is 16 residues long. CDR3 residues: CASLPLRTGGMQPQHF. CDR3 nucleotide sequence: TGTGCCAGCCTCCCCCTTAGGACAGGGGGGATGCAGCCCCAGCATTTT.

V gene TRBV15 combines with J gene TRBJ2-6, with 9 bases fitting TRBD1. This CDR3 is built from 17 residues. Trimming took 0 bases from V and 2 from J; bases not matched to a gene: 2. CDR1 is LNHNV, CDR2 YYDKDF, per germline (reference sequence). The CDR3, as DNA: TGTGCCACCAGCAGAGATCGGACAGGGGCTGGGGCCAACGTCCTGACTTTC. Protein sequence: CATSRDRTGAGANVLTF.

The rearrangement uses TRBV6-5 and TRBJ1-4, with D possibly being TRBD1 (5 bases). The V end lost 2 bases, the J end lost 8 bases, and 15 bases lay between the germline ends. CDR1 is MNHEY, CDR2 SVGAGI, per germline. The length of the CDR3 is 15 residues. Written as DNA, the CDR3 is TGTGCCAGCAGTTACCGTGGGGGGATAGCCGAAAAACTGTTTTTT. Its translation is CASSYRGGIAEKLFF.

The gene calls are TRBV30 and TRBJ2-7, with 11 bases matching TRBD2. The length of the CDR3 is 15 residues. Trimming removed 3 bases from V and 1 base from J; junction bases left unmatched: 5. From germline, CDR1 is GTSNPN and CDR2 SVGIG (reference sequence). The CDR3: CAWRGTSGFSYEQYF. DNA for the CDR3: TGTGCCTGGAGGGGGACTAGCGGCTTTTCCTACGAGCAGTACTTC.

In regard to this clone: The junction and the germline gene differ at one end; a read error may be behind it. This CDR3 reads CASSLAHFGFRLIF. CDR3 nucleotide sequence: TGTGCCAGCAGCTTGGCCCATTTCGGTTTCAGGCTGATATTC. The rearrangement links TRBV5-4 to TRBJ1-2; D call uncertain. The V gene's germline CDR1 is SGHNT and CDR2 YYREEE (reference sequence). CDR3 length equals 14 residues. Together with reference TRBV5-4 and TRBJ1-2, the CDR3 gives the full variable domain: ETGVTQSPTHLIKTRGQQVTLRCSSQSGHNTVSWYQQALGQGPQFIFQYYREEENGRGNFPPRFSGLQFPNYSSELNVNALELDDSALYLCASSLAHFGFRLIFGSGTRLTVV.

This rearrangement joins TRBV6-5 to TRBJ1-2; the match to TRBD1 covers 7 bases. The CDR3 covers 13 residues. Trimming at V came to 2 bases and at J to 8 bases, leaving 5 bases not matched to a gene. CDR1 and CDR2 (germline): MNHEY, SVGAGI. The CDR3 loop reads CASSYNDRDGYTF. The CDR3 DNA is TGTGCCAGCAGTTACAATGACAGGGACGGCTACACCTTC.

This chain joins TRBV7-5 and TRBJ1-5. TRBV7-5 is shown as a pseudogene. The CDR3 sequence is 14 residues long. CDR3 region: CPPCRGVEGQPQHF. The CDR3 DNA is TGTCCCCCCTGCCGGGGAGTTGAAGGTCAGCCCCAGCATTTT.

The chain's CDR3 is CASSSGLAGVSDTQYF. The CDR3 nucleotides read TGTGCCAGCAGTTCTGGACTAGCGGGAGTTTCGGATACGCAGTATTTT. The genes are TRBV28 and TRBJ2-3; 13 bases line up with TRBD2. The trim removed 4 bases at V and 6 bases at J, leaving 7 bases unmatched. Germline V gene data show CDR1 as MDHEN and CDR2 as SYDVKM. The CDR3 runs 16 residues.

This clone was counted between two and nine times. The CDR3 here is CASSRNGRMTEEQFF. The CDR3, as DNA: TGTGCCAGCAGCAGGAATGGGCGGATGACAGAAGAGCAGTTCTTC. V gene TRBV14 combines with J gene TRBJ2-1; maybe TRBD1 (5 bases). The CDR3 extends over 15 amino acids. The V and J ends lost 5 bases and 10 bases respectively, with 21 bases between them. Germline V gene lookup returns CDR1 SGHDN and CDR2 FVKESK.

The rearrangement joins TRBV19 to TRBJ2-3; D is possibly TRBD2 (5 bases). The CDR3 covers 15 residues. Germline CDR1 reads LNHDA; CDR2 reads SQIVND (reference sequence). Trimming left V 3 bases short and J 0 bases short, with 10 bases between. DNA of the CDR3: TGTGCCAGTAGTATGGAGGCGACTAGCACAGATACGCAGTATTTT. Amino acid sequence: CASSMEATSTDTQYF.

The chain employs TRBV14 and TRBJ1-1, with 7 bases fitting TRBD1. This CDR3 comprises 15 residues. Per germline, CDR1 SGHDN and CDR2 FVKESK. Trimming removed 6 bases from V and 1 base from J; junction bases left unmatched: 8. The chain's CDR3 is CASSSLDRPNTEAFF. In DNA, the CDR3 is TGTGCCAGCAGTTCCCTGGACAGGCCGAACACTGAAGCTTTCTTT.

The rearrangement links TRBV11-2 to TRBJ2-3; 10 nucleotides match TRBD2. The junction had 5 bases not matched to a gene; V was cut back by 3 bases and J by 2 bases. CDR3 length equals 16 residues. CDR1 and CDR2 from the germline V gene are SGHAT and FQNNGV. Written as DNA, the CDR3 is TGTGCCAGCAGCTTTAGGACTAGCGGCAACACAGATACGCAGTATTTT. Its protein is CASSFRTSGNTDTQYF.

The rearrangement joins TRBV11-2 to TRBJ2-1; no definite D call. V was clipped by 2 bases and J by 0 bases, with 8 bases between them. Per germline, CDR1 SGHAT and CDR2 FQNNGV. The CDR3 is 15 amino acids. The CDR3 DNA follows: TGTGCCAGCAGCTTAATCCTCTCCTCCTACAATGAGCAGTTCTTC. Protein: CASSLILSSYNEQFF.

This clone has more than one count but fewer than ten. The chain is built from TRBV3-1 (or the pseudogene TRBV3-2) and TRBJ2-1; 7 bases are shared with TRBD2. The CDR3 has 15 residues. Germline CDR1 is LGHDT and CDR2 is YNNKEL (reference sequence). V dropped 4 bases and J dropped 6; count of bases not matched to a gene: 9. The CDR3 coding sequence is TGTGCCAGCAGCCCCCCGGGACTATGGTCCAATGAGCAGTTCTTC. This sequence encodes CASSPPGLWSNEQFF.

The chain is built from TRBV9 and TRBJ2-1, with 11 bases aligning to TRBD2. Germline-derived CDR1 and CDR2 are SGDLS and YYNGEE. The CDR3 covers 18 residues. Trimming at V came to 3 bases and at J to 0 bases, leaving 8 bases not matched to a gene. The DNA of the CDR3 is TGTGCCAGCAGCGCACATCCGGGACTAGCGGACTCCTACAATGAGCAGTTCTTC. Protein product: CASSAHPGLADSYNEQFF.

Only one count was recorded for this clone. V is TRBV11-3 and J is TRBJ2-2; D may be TRBD1 (5 bases). CDR3 length: 16 residues. Germline V lookup: CDR1 SGHNT, CDR2 YENEEA. V was pared by 2 bases and J by 1 base, with 11 bases between. In DNA form, the CDR3 reads TGTGCCAGCAGCTTACAGGGTGCCTTGAACACCGGGGAGCTGTTTTTT. It codes for CASSLQGALNTGELFF.

This chain connects TRBV30 to TRBJ2-5; no firm D call. The V and J ends lost 0 bases and 4 bases respectively, with 9 bases between them. CDR3 length equals 13 residues. Germline CDR1 GTSNPN, CDR2 SVGIG (reference sequence). In nucleotides, the CDR3 is TGTGCCTGGAGTGTATCCTCCCTAGAGACCCAGTACTTC. It yields the protein CAWSVSSLETQYF.

The genes are TRBV19 and TRBJ1-5, with a weak D call TRBD1 (6 bases). The CDR3 length is 16 residues. V was shortened by 4 bases and J by 6 bases, with 19 bases between the two germline ends. Germline loops: CDR1 LNHDA, CDR2 SQIVND (reference sequence). CDR3 nucleotide sequence: TGTGCCAGTAGTACCTCCGAACAGGGAGAAGGTCAGCCCCAGCATTTT. It encodes CASSTSEQGEGQPQHF. Full variable domain (remainder filled in from reference TRBV19 and TRBJ1-5): DGGITQSPKYLFRKEGQNVTLSCEQNLNHDAMYWYRQDPGQGLRLIYYSQIVNDFQKGDIAEGYSVSREKKESFPLTVTSAQKNPTAFYLCASSTSEQGEGQPQHFGDGTRLSIL.

The chain employs TRBV7-9 and TRBJ2-6, with 8 bases that match TRBD1. There are 15 residues in the CDR3. The trim removed 3 bases at V and 2 bases at J, leaving 0 bases unmatched. Germline V gene sequence: CDR1 SEHNR, CDR2 FQNEAQ (reference sequence). CDR3 amino acids: CASSLDRAGANVLTF. The DNA of the CDR3 is TGTGCCAGCAGCTTGGACAGGGCTGGGGCCAACGTCCTGACTTTC.

The chain employs TRBV28 and TRBJ2-7; D is ambiguous. V shed 4 bases and J shed 5 bases, with 9 bases lying between them. Germline loops: CDR1 MDHEN, CDR2 SYDVKM. The CDR3 is made up of 12 amino acids. The CDR3 sequence is CASSSTRHEQYF. In DNA form, the CDR3 reads TGTGCCAGCAGTTCGACACGCCACGAGCAGTACTTC.

The chain combines TRBV7-8 with TRBJ2-5; 10 positions agree with TRBD1. The CDR3 extends over 15 amino acids. With 4 bases clipped from V and 4 bases from J, the junction kept 6 bases outside the gene matches. The germline CDR1 and CDR2 sequences are SGHVS and FQNEAQ. The CDR3 nucleotides read TGTGCCAGCAGCTGGGACAGGGGCGCTCCAGAGACCCAGTACTTC. It codes for CASSWDRGAPETQYF.

The rearrangement joins TRBV7-2 to TRBJ1-6, with D tentatively TRBD1 (5 bases). Germline lookup yields CDR1 SGHTA and CDR2 FQGNSA. V lost 1 base, J lost 4 bases, and 14 bases lay in between. This CDR3 has 17 residues. The CDR3 coding sequence is TGTGCCAGCAGCTTAGTGCCAGGGCAAACGTATAATTCACCCCTCCACTTT. It specifies CASSLVPGQTYNSPLHF. The whole variable domain, remainder taken from reference TRBV7-2 and TRBJ1-6, is GAGVSQSPSNKVTEKGKDVELRCDPISGHTALYWYRQSLGQGLEFLIYFQGNSAPDKSGLPSDRFSAERTGGSVSTLTIQRTQQEDSAVYLCASSLVPGQTYNSPLHFGNGTRLTVT.

The table lists this clone with a count of one. This sequence joins TRBV28 and TRBJ1-1, with TRBD1 identical over 10 bases. The germline V gene has CDR1 MDHEN and CDR2 SYDVKM. Unmatched junction bases numbered 21, after V lost 6 bases and J lost 8 bases. This CDR3 is 18 amino acids long. CDR3 sequence: CASRLTGTGVSLVREAFF. The CDR3, as DNA: TGTGCCAGCAGGCTTACCGGGACAGGGGTATCTCTAGTTCGGGAAGCTTTCTTT. Full variable domain (outside the CDR3, taken from reference TRBV28 and TRBJ1-1): DVKVTQSSRYLVKRTGEKVFLECVQDMDHENMFWYRQDPGLGLRLIYFSYDVKMKEKGDIPEGYSVSREKKERFSLILESASTNQTSMYLCASRLTGTGVSLVREAFFGQGTRLTVV.